The T cell receptor (beta chain) under discussion was sequenced for a study of human CD8 memory T cell subsets. Germline assignment: CDR1 SGHNT and CDR2 YYREEE (reference sequence). CDR3 length equals 13 residues. Scientists made TCR beta libraries using UMI-labeled 5' RACE. With the 5' RACE reads reprocessed, TCRdb shows one record per CDR3 protein and no DNA. The table lists about 6,200 distinct CDR3 sequences, with roughly a third in the top ten. This rearrangement joins TRBV5-4 to TRBJ2-1; TCRdb's D call, TRBD2, is unchecked because there is no DNA. The receptor comes from a human donor in good health. Specimen: CD8+ effector memory T cells (TEM) sorted from PBMCs. Sample subset: effector memory CD8 T cells, CCR7- CD45RO+ CD95+. The chain's CDR3 is CASSVSSNNEQFF.